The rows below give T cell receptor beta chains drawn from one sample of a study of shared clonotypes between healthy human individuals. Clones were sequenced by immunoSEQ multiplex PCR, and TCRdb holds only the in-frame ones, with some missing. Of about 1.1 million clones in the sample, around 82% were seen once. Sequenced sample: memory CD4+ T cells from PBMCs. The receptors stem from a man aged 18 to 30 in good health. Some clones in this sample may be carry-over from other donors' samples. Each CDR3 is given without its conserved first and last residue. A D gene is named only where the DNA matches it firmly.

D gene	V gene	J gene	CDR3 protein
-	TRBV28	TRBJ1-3	ASSLEAGNTIY
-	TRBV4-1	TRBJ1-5	ASSQVISLRSGQPQH
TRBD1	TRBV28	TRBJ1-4	ATLTTGTVELF
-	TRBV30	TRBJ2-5	AWSARTLQETQY
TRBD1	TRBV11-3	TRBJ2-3	ASSSGTGGLSTDTQY
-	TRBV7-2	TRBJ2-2	ASSLVRARNTGELF
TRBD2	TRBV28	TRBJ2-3	ASSSLAGGGDTQY
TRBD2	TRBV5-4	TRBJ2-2	ASSSGTSGSTGELF
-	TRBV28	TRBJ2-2	ASIRGAGVATGELF
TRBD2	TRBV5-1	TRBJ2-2	ASRPTSGANTGELF
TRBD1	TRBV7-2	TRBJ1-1	ASSPPGTGSGTEAF
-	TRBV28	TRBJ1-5	ASSAQQRGPLGATGHQPQH
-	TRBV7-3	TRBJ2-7	ASSPSRGRVLMSEQY
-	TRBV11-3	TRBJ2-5	ASSLEGGGGETQY
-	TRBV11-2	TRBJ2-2	ASSLLKTRGTGELF
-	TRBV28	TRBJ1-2	ASTRDLHGYT
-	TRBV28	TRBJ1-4	ASSLLDRHNEKLF
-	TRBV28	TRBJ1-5	ASSLGVLSQH
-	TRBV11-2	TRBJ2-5	ASSRGTRDLLTQETQY
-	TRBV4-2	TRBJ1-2	ASSQDGFTGYGYT
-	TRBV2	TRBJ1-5	ASSGTDNQPQH
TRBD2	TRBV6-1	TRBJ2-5	ASSDARGGVY
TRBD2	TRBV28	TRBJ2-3	ASSSSGRDTQY
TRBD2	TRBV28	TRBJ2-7	ASSFVSGLAVNTYEQY
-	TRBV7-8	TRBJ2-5	ASSPPIQETQY
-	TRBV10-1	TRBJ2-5	ASSALSGWKETQY
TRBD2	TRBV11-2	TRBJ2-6	ASSSPGGANVLT
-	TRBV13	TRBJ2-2	ASSIRRGTGELF
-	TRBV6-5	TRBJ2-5	ASSRTVAETQY
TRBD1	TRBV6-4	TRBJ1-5	ASGDRGKGKVGTAQH
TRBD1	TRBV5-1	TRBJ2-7	ASSATWTGLGYEQY
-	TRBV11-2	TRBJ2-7	ASSSYSYEQY
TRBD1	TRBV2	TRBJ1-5	ASRLTGVQPQH
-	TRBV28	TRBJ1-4	ASSARDEKLF
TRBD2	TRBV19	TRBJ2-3	ASSLPGLSTDTQY
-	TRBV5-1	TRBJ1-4	ASSYNGQPNEKLF
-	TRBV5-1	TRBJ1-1	ASSADRDTEAF
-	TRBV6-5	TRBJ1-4	ASSPPGAGREKLF
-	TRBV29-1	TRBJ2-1	SVAEFSYNEQF
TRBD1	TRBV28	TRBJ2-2	ASSGNTRTGAITGELF
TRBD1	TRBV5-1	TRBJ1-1	ASSFQGEEAF
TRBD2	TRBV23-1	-	ASSQVSGRPYEQY
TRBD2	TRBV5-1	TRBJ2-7	ATRTSGDSYEQY
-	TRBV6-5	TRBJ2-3	ASSPTGDTQY
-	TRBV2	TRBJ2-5	ASSEASGEGVSGETQY
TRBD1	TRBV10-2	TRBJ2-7	ASRGTGARGEQY
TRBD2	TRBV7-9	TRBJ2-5	ASSIPRGSGSGETQY
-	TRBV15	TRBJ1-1	ATSRGDRWTEAF
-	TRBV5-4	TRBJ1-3	ASSPGRNSGNTIY
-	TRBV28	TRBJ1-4	ASRRDPGKEKLF
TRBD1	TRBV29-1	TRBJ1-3	SGGNRGSGNTIY
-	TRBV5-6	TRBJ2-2	ASSPQGGSTGELF
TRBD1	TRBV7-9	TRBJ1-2	ASSQGAGYGYT
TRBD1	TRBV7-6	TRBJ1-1	ASSPGQGGVEAF
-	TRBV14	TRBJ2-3	ASSQDWRGAQY
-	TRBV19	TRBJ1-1	ASSIGGYNTEAF